The clone carrying this T cell receptor (beta chain) showed up just once. The antigen is undetermined. The sample originates from a study of shared clonotypes between healthy human individuals. Overall study findings and caveats: Clonotypes which were not shared had lower generation probabilities than clonotypes that all four donors shared.

The assay was immunoSEQ multiplex PCR, and TCRdb's table has in-frame clones only and misses some. Here the sample spans more than 550,000 clones, over 55% being singletons. The sample was memory CD4+ T cells sorted from blood. As to subset: CD45RA-negative fraction. This sequence originates from a woman in her 30s in good health.

The CDR3 here is CASSQMIQGQQFF. For the CDR3, the DNA is TGTGCCAGCAGTCAAATGATACAGGGTCAGCAGTTCTTC. The J gene is TRBJ2-1, the V gene TRBV27, with D tentatively TRBD1 (6 bases). The germline CDR1 and CDR2 sequences are MNHEY and SMNVEV (reference sequence). Trimming removed 5 bases from V and 11 bases from J, with 16 bases in between. The CDR3 loop spans 13 amino acids.